This T cell receptor beta chain stems from a study of blood T cell repertoires in COVID-19. Assay: immunoSEQ multiplex PCR; the TCRdb copy retains only in-frame clones and omits some. The sample lists 250,000 to 300,000 clones, about 90% occurring once. Sequences were obtained from peripheral blood. The TCR comes from a woman aged 70 to 79 with COVID-19, enrolled during active disease.

The CDR3 reads CASSQDKAGLSGANVLTF. CDR3 bases: TGTGCCAGCAGCCAAGATAAAGCGGGACTCTCTGGGGCCAACGTCCTGACTTTC. The V and J genes are TRBV4-2 and TRBJ2-6; 7 bases fit TRBD2. The CDR3 is 18 residues long. With 0 bases clipped from V and 0 bases from J, the junction kept 5 bases outside the gene matches. The germline CDR1 and CDR2 sequences are LGHNA and YNFKEQ.